A selection of T cell receptor beta chains follows, all from one sample in a study of blood T cell repertoires in COVID-19. Libraries were prepared by immunoSEQ multiplex PCR; TCRdb keeps only in-frame clonotypes and omits some of them. The sample lists approximately 380,000 clones; 85% were seen once. What was sequenced was peripheral blood. All receptors come from a woman between 18 and 30 years old with acute or convalescent COVID-19. The CDR3 runs from the conserved cysteine through the conserved F or W. Fields, in order: V gene, clone size, D gene, J gene, CDR3 DNA, CDR3 protein. A D gene is named only where the DNA matches it firmly. A clone size is listed for some rows: how often the clone was seen (once, few, many), or a class if it is expanded.

TRBV19	-	TRBD1	TRBJ1-5	TGTGCCAGTAGCTTCGGGACAGGGGGCGGTCAGCCCCAGCATTTT	CASSFGTGGGQPQHF
TRBV23-1	-	-	TRBJ1-1	TGCGCCAGCAGTCAATCGATGGCCCAGGGATACACTGAAGCTTTCTTT	CASSQSMAQGYTEAFF
TRBV25-1	-	-	TRBJ2-5	TGTGCCAGCAGTGGCTTCAACGGAGGGGTGGAGACCCAGTACTTC	CASSGFNGGVETQYF
TRBV6-4	once	-	TRBJ1-1	TGTGCCAGCAGAATAACAGGTTCCATGAACACTGAAGCTTTCTTT	CASRITGSMNTEAFF
TRBV28	-	-	TRBJ2-4	TGTGCCAGCAGTTCGCAGACTAACAAAAACATTCAGTACTTC	CASSSQTNKNIQYF
TRBV5-1	once	TRBD1	TRBJ2-7	TGCGCCAGCAGCTTGTATCAGACAGGGGGCACTCAGCAGTACTTC	CASSLYQTGGTQQYF
TRBV28	-	-	TRBJ2-5	TGTGCCAGCAGTTTGGGGGGGCGCCAAGAGACCCAGTACTTC	CASSLGGRQETQYF
TRBV20-1	-	-	TRBJ1-5	TGCAGTGCTAGTAGGGCCGGACTACTATATCAGCCCCAGCATTTT	CSASRAGLLYQPQHF
TRBV10-3	-	TRBD2	TRBJ2-7	TGTGCCATCAGTGAGTCTAGCGGGGGGACCTACGAGCAGTACTTC	CAISESSGGTYEQYF
TRBV3-1/TRBV3-2	few	-	TRBJ1-5	TGTGCCAGCAGCCAAGGGGGAGGTCAGCCCCAGCATTTT	CASSQGGGQPQHF
TRBV7-9	-	TRBD1	TRBJ1-2	TGTGCCAGCAGCCCACGGACAGGATCTAACTATGGCTACACCTTC	CASSPRTGSNYGYTF
TRBV19	-	TRBD1	TRBJ1-1	TGTGCCAGTATTGGGCAGGGGGCCTCTGAAGCTTTCTTT	CASIGQGASEAFF
TRBV4-1	-	TRBD1	TRBJ2-7	TGCGCCAGCAGCCAAGGGGGACCCGGGACAGGGACCTACGAGCAGTACTTC	CASSQGGPGTGTYEQYF
TRBV5-1	-	TRBD1	TRBJ2-3	TGCGCCAGCAGCTTGGGCCCCGGGACAGATACAGATACGCAGTATTTT	CASSLGPGTDTDTQYF
TRBV11-3	once	-	TRBJ2-1	TGTGCCAGCAGCTTATCAAACTCCTACAATGAGCAGTTCTTC	CASSLSNSYNEQFF
TRBV12-3/TRBV12-4	few	-	TRBJ2-3	TGTGCCAGCAGTCGTTCCCCCCAGTATTTT	CASSRSPQYF
TRBV5-6	few	TRBD1	TRBJ2-7	TGTGCCAGCCAGGGGCCGGACAGGCTAGCCTACGAGCAGTACTTC	CASQGPDRLAYEQYF
TRBV30	-	-	TRBJ1-5	TGTGCCTGGTCGTACAGGAAGAATCAGCCCCAGCATTTT	CAWSYRKNQPQHF
TRBV30	-	-	TRBJ1-1	TGTACCTGGAGTGTCGGTTACGTGGACAGAAAAGCTTTCTTT	CTWSVGYVDRKAFF
TRBV3-1/TRBV3-2	-	-	TRBJ2-7	TGTGCCAGCAGCCAAGATTTAAATAGCCTCTCCTACGAGCAGTACTTC	CASSQDLNSLSYEQYF
TRBV7-8	-	-	TRBJ2-7	TGTGCCAGCAACCAAGGGGGGGGCTTCGGCGAGCAGTACTTC	CASNQGGGFGEQYF
TRBV9	-	-	TRBJ1-1	TGTGCCAGCAGCGTAGAGGAGACGACTGAAGCTTTCTTT	CASSVEETTEAFF
TRBV5-1	-	TRBD1	TRBJ1-6	TGCGCCAGCAGCTCGGGACAGGGGGAAAGCTCCTATAATTCACCCCTCCACTTT	CASSSGQGESSYNSPLHF
TRBV9	-	-	TRBJ1-1	TGTGCCAGCAGCGTGGTCAGGGTGAACACTGAAGCTTTCTTT	CASSVVRVNTEAFF
TRBV7-2	-	TRBD1	TRBJ2-7	TGTGCCAGCAGCTTAGGGCAGGGGGCCACCTACGAGCAGTACTTC	CASSLGQGATYEQYF
TRBV7-9	few	-	TRBJ2-7	TGTGCCAGCAGCCGTGGACAGTCGAACGAGCAGTACTTC	CASSRGQSNEQYF
TRBV10-3	once	TRBD1	TRBJ2-7	TGTGCCATCAGTCCGGGACAGGGGTCCTACGAGCAGTACTTC	CAISPGQGSYEQYF
TRBV19	-	TRBD1	TRBJ1-5	TGTGCCAGTAGTACCGGGACAGCACTCAATCAGCCCCAGCATTTT	CASSTGTALNQPQHF
TRBV10-1	-	-	TRBJ2-2	TGCGCCAGCAGCCTAGCGTACACCGGGGAGCTGTTTTTT	CASSLAYTGELFF
TRBV7-2	-	-	TRBJ1-5	TGTGCCAGCAGCTTATTGGCTAGCAATCAGCCCCAGCATTTT	CASSLLASNQPQHF
TRBV14	-	-	TRBJ1-1	TGTGCCAGCACAGTCTGGGGGGGAAACACTGAAGCTTTCTTT	CASTVWGGNTEAFF
TRBV7-3	-	-	TRBJ2-5	TGTGCCAGCAGTTCCGGGGTCCTCGAGACCCAGTACTTC	CASSSGVLETQYF
TRBV28	once	-	TRBJ1-2	TGTGCCAGCACTGAAGCGGGAGATGGCTACACCTTC	CASTEAGDGYTF
TRBV18	-	-	TRBJ2-1	TGTGCCAGCTCACCCCAGCGATCCTACAATGAGCAGTTCTTC	CASSPQRSYNEQFF
TRBV6-5	many	-	TRBJ1-5	TGTGCCAGCGAAGTGGGGCCGGTCGATCAGCCCCAGCATTTT	CASEVGPVDQPQHF
TRBV2	few	TRBD1	TRBJ1-4	TGTGCCAGCAGCTCCGGGACAGGGGGTAGGAAACTGTTTTTT	CASSSGTGGRKLFF
TRBV30	-	-	TRBJ1-3	TGTGCCTGGGAAGGATCCCCCCAGGAGGACACCATATATTTT	CAWEGSPQEDTIYF
TRBV10-3	-	TRBD1	TRBJ1-5	TGTGCCATCAGTGATACAGGGGGCAATCAGCCCCAGCATTTT	CAISDTGGNQPQHF
TRBV28	-	-	TRBJ2-7	TGTGCCAGCAGTTTACCACGCAGGGACAACGAGCAGTACTTC	CASSLPRRDNEQYF
TRBV28	-	-	TRBJ1-5	TGTGCCAGCAGTCCCTCCAGTCAGCCCCAGCATTTT	CASSPSSQPQHF
TRBV28	-	TRBD1	TRBJ2-7	TGTGCCAGCAGTGCCGGGACAGGCGAAACCTACGAGCAGTACTTC	CASSAGTGETYEQYF
TRBV3-1/TRBV3-2	once	-	TRBJ1-1	TGTGCCAGCAGCCCAAAGAGCATGAACACTGAAGCTTTCTTT	CASSPKSMNTEAFF
TRBV4-1	-	TRBD2	TRBJ2-2	TGCGCCAGCAGCCACCCCGGACTAGCGGGGGAAGAAACCGGGGAGCTGTTTTTT	CASSHPGLAGEETGELFF
TRBV11-1	-	TRBD1	TRBJ2-7	TGTGCCAGCAGCTTAGCGGGGACAGGGCTGCTCGAGCAGTACTTC	CASSLAGTGLLEQYF
TRBV5-1	-	TRBD1	TRBJ1-4	TGCGCCAGCAGCTTAGGGGGCAGTGAAAAACTGTTTTTT	CASSLGGSEKLFF